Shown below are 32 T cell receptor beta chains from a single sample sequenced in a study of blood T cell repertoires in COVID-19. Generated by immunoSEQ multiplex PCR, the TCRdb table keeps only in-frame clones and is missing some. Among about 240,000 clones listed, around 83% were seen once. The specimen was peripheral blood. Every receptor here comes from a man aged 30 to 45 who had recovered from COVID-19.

CDR3 region: CASGRGTAAEQFF. The CDR3 nucleotides read TGTGCCTCTGGACGGGGGACAGCCGCTGAGCAGTTCTTC. The chain joins TRBV6-5 to TRBJ2-1, with a weak D call TRBD1 (7 bases). Trimming removed 11 bases from V and 9 bases from J, with 20 bases in between. The CDR3 sequence is 13 residues long. Germline CDR1 is MNHEY and CDR2 is SVGAGI.

The CDR3 loop is CASSRETGGYGYTF. CDR3 DNA: TGTGCCAGCAGCCGGGAGACAGGGGGCTATGGCTACACCTTC. The chain carries TRBV5-4 and TRBJ1-2, with 9 bases matching TRBD1. The length of the CDR3 is 14 residues. Trimming cost V 4 bases and J 4 bases; bases outside gene matches: 5. Germline V gene sequence: CDR1 SGHNT, CDR2 YYREEE (reference sequence).

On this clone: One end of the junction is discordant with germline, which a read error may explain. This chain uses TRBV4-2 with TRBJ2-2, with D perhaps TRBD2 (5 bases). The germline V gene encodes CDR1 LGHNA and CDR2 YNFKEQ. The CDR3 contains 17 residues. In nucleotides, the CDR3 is TGTGCCAGCAGCCTTGCGAAGGCAGCTGATCCCACCGGGGAGCTATTTTTT. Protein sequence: CASSLAKAADPTGELFF.

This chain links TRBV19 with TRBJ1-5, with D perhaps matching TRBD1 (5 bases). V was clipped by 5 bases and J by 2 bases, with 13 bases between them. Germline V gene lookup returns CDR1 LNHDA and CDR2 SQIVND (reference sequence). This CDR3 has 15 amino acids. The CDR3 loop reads CASSGGGPGNQPQHF. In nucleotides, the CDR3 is TGTGCCAGTAGTGGGGGAGGTCCGGGCAATCAGCCCCAGCATTTT.

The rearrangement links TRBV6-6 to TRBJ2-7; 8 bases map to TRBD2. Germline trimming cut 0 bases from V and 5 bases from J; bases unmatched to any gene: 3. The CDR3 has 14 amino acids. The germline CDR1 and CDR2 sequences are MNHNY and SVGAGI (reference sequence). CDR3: CASSYSPGGDEQYV. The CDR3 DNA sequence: TGTGCCAGCAGTTACTCGCCCGGGGGGGACGAGCAGTACGTC.

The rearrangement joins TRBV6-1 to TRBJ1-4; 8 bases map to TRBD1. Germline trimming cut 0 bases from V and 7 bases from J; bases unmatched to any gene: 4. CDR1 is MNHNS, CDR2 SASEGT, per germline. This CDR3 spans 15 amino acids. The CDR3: CASSEAAGGVEKLFF. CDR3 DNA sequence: TGTGCCAGCAGTGAAGCGGCAGGGGGCGTTGAAAAACTGTTTTTT.

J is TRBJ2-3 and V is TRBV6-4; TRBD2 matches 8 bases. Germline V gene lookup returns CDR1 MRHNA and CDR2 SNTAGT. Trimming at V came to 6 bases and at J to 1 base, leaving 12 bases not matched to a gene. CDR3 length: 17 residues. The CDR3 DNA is TGTGCCAGCAGGAGCCCTTTGGGACTAGTTGGCACAGATACGCAGTATTTT. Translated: CASRSPLGLVGTDTQYF.

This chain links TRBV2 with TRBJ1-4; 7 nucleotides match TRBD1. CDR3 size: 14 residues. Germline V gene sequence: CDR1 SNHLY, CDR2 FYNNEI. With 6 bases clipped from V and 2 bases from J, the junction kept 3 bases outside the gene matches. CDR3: CASRRDSTNEKLFF. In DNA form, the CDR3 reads TGTGCCAGCAGGCGGGACAGCACTAATGAAAAACTGTTTTTT.

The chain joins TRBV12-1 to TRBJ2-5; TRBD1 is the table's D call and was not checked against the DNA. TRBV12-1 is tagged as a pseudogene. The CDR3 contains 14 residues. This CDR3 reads CASSLRTGQETQYF. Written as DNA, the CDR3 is TGTGCCAGCAGCTTGAGGACAGGGCAAGAGACCCAGTACTTC.

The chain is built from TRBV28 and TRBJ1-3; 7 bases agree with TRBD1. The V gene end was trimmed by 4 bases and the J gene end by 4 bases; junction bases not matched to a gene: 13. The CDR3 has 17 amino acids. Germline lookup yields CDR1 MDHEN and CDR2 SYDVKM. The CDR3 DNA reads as TGTGCCAGCAGTTCTTACAGGGGCTTGGGGTCCGGAAACACCATATATTTT. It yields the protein CASSSYRGLGSGNTIYF. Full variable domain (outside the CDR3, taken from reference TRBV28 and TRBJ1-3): DVKVTQSSRYLVKRTGEKVFLECVQDMDHENMFWYRQDPGLGLRLIYFSYDVKMKEKGDIPEGYSVSREKKERFSLILESASTNQTSMYLCASSSYRGLGSGNTIYFGEGSWLTVV.

CDR3 loop: CASSLTAGARAGEQFF. The DNA for the CDR3 is TGTGCCAGCAGCTTAACGGCGGGGGCCCGCGCAGGGGAGCAGTTCTTC. The V and J genes are TRBV7-3 and TRBJ2-1; TRBD2 might be the D (7 bases). CDR1 SGHTA and CDR2 FQGTGA come from the germline V gene. The CDR3 is 16 amino acids. Trimming shortened V by 0 bases and J by 10 bases, and 19 bases separated the two germline ends.

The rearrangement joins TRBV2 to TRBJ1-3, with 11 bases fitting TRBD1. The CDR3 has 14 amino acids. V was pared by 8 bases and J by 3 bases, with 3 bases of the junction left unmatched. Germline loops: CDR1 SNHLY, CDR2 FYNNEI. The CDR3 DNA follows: TGTGCCAGCGGCGGGACAGGGGGTGGAAACACCATATATTTT. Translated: CASGGTGGGNTIYF.

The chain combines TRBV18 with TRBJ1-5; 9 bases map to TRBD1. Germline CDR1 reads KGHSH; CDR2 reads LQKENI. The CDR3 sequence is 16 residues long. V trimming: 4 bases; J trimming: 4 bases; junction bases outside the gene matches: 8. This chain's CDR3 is CASSQSGTGNNQPQHF. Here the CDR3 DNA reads TGTGCCAGCTCACAATCGGGGACAGGGAATAATCAGCCCCAGCATTTT. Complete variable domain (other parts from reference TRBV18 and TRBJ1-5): NAGVMQNPRHLVRRRGQEARLRCSPMKGHSHVYWYRQLPEEGLKFMVYLQKENIIDESGMPKERFSAEFPKEGPSILRIQQVVRGDSAAYFCASSQSGTGNNQPQHFGDGTRLSIL.

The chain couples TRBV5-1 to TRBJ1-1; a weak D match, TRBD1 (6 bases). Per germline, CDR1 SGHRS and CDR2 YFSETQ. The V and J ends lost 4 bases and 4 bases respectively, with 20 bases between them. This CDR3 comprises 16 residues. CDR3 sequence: CASSLGASGLSTEAFF. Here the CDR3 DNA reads TGCGCCAGCAGCCTGGGGGCATCAGGGCTTAGCACTGAAGCTTTCTTT.

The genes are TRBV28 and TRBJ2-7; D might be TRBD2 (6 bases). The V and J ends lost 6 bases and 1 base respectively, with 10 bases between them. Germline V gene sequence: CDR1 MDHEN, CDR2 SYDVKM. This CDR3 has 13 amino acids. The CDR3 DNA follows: TGTGCCAGCAGCGGGGGAATATCCTACGAGCAGTACGTC. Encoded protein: CASSGGISYEQYV.

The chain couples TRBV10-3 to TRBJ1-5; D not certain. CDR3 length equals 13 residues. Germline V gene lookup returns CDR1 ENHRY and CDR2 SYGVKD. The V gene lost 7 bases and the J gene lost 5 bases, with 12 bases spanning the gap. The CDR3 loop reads CAITEGAYQPQHF. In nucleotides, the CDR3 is TGTGCCATCACCGAGGGCGCCTATCAGCCCCAGCATTTT.

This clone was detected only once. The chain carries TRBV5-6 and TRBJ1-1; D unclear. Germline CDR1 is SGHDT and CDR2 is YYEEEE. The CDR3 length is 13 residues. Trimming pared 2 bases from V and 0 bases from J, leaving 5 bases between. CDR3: CASSLLLNTEAFF. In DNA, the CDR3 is TGTGCCAGCAGCTTATTATTGAACACTGAAGCTTTCTTT.

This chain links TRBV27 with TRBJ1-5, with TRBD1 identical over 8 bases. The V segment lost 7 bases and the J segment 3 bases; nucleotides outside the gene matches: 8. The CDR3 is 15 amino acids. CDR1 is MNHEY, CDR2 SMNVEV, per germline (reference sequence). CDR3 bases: TGTGCCAGCACCAGAGGACAGGGTCACAATCAGCCCCAGCATTTT. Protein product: CASTRGQGHNQPQHF.

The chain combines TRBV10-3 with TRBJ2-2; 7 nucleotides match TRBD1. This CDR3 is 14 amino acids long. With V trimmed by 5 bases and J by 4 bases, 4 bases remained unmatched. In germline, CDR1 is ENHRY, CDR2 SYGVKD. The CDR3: CAISKGQTTGELFF. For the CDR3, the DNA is TGTGCCATCAGTAAGGGACAGACCACCGGGGAGCTGTTTTTT.

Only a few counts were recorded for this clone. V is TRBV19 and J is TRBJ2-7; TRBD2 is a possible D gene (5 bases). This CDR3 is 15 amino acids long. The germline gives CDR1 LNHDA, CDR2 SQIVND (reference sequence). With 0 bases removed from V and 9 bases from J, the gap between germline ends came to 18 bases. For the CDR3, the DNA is TGTGCCAGTAGTATAGACGGAGTAACTAGGCGGGTGCAGTACTTC. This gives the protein CASSIDGVTRRVQYF. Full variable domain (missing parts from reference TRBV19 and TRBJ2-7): DGGITQSPKYLFRKEGQNVTLSCEQNLNHDAMYWYRQDPGQGLRLIYYSQIVNDFQKGDIAEGYSVSREKKESFPLTVTSAQKNPTAFYLCASSIDGVTRRVQYFGPGTRLTVT.

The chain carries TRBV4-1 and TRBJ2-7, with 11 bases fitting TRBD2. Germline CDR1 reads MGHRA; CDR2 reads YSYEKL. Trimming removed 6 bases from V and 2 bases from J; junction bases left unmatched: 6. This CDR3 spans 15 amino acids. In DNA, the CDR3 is TGCGCCAGCAGACAACTAGCGGGGGAAACCTACGAGCAGTACTTC. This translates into CASRQLAGETYEQYF.

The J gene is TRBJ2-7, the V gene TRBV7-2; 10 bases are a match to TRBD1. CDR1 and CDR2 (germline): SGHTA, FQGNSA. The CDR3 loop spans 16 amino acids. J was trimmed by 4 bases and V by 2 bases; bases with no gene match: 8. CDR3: CASSLPGQGLGYEQYF. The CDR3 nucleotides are TGTGCCAGCAGCTTACCGGGACAGGGGCTGGGGTACGAGCAGTACTTC.

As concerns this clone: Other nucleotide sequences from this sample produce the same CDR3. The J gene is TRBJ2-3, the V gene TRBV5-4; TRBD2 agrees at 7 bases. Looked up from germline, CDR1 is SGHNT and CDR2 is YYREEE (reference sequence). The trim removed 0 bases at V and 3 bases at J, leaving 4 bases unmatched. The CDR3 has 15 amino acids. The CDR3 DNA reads TGTGCCAGCAGCTTGGGCGGGGGAGGAACAGATACGCAGTATTTT. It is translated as CASSLGGGGTDTQYF.

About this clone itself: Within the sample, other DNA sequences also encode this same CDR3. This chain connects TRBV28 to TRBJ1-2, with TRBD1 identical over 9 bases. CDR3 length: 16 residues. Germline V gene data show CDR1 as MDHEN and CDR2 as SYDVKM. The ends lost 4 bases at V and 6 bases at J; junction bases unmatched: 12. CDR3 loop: CASSSRPGQGFNGYTF. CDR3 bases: TGTGCCAGCAGTTCACGTCCGGGACAGGGCTTTAATGGCTACACCTTC.

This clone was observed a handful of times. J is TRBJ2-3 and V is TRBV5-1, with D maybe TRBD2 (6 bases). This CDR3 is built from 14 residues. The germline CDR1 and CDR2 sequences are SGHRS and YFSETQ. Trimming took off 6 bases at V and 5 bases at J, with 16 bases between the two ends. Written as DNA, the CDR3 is TGCGCCAGCAAGAGGGGCGGGGTGGGAGATACGCAGTATTTT. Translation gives CASKRGGVGDTQYF.

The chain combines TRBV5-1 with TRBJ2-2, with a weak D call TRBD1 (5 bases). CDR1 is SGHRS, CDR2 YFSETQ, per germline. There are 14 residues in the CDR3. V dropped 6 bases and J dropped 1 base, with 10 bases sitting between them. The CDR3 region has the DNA TGCGCCAGCACCTCAAGGGGGAACACCGGGGAGCTGTTTTTT. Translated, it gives CASTSRGNTGELFF.

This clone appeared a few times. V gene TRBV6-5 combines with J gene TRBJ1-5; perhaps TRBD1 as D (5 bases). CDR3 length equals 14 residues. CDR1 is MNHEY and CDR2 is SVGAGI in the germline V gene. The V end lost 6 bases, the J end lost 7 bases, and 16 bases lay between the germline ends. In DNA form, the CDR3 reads TGTGCCAGCAGCCCGTGGCAGGGAGGGCAGCCCCAGCATTTT. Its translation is CASSPWQGGQPQHF.

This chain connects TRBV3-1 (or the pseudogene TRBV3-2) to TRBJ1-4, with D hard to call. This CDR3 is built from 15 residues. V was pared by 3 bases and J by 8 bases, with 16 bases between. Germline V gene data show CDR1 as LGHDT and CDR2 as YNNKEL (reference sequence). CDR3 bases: TGTGCCAGCAGCCACTCCGGGGAGGGTTGGGAAAAACTGTTTTTT. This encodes CASSHSGEGWEKLFF.

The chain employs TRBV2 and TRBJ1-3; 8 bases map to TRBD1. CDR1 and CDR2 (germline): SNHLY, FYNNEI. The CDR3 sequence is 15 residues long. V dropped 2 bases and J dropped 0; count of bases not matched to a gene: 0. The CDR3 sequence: CASSETGGSGNTIYF. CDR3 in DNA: TGTGCCAGCAGTGAAACAGGGGGCTCTGGAAACACCATATATTTT.

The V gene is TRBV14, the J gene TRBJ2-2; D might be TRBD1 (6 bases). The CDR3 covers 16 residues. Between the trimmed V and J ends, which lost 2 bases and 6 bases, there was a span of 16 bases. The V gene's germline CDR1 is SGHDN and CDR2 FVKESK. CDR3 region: CASSQQLGTLSGELFF. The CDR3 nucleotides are TGTGCCAGCAGCCAACAGTTAGGGACACTCTCCGGGGAGCTGTTTTTT.

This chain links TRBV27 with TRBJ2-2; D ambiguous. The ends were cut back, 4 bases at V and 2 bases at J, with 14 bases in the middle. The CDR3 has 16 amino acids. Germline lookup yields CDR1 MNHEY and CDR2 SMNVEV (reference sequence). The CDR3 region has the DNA TGTGCCAGCAGTTCTTTTCGACTTCTTAACACCGGGGAGCTGTTTTTT. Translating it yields CASSSFRLLNTGELFF.

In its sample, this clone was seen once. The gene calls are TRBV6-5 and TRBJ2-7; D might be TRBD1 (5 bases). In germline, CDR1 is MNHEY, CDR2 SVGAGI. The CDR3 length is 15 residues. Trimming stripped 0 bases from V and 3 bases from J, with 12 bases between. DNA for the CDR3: TGTGCCAGCAGTTACTCGGGGCGGAATTTCTACGAGCAGTACGTC. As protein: CASSYSGRNFYEQYV.